The 20 T cell receptor beta chains listed next were all sequenced from one sample in a study of shared clonotypes between healthy human individuals. TCRdb keeps only in-frame clones here, not all; method: immunoSEQ multiplex PCR. The sample holds some 1.4 million clones, about 96% seen once. Sequencing was carried out using naive CD4+ T cells sorted from blood. The subset is: CD45RA+ positively selected. The receptors were gathered from a man aged 25-45 years in good health.

The genes are TRBV9 and TRBJ2-3; tentative D call: TRBD2 (6 bases). This CDR3 region has 16 residues. With 4 bases removed from V and 0 bases from J, the gap between germline ends came to 15 bases. The V gene's germline CDR1 is SGDLS and CDR2 YYNGEE. The CDR3 loop reads CASSLTERASTDTQYF. The CDR3 nucleotides read TGTGCCAGCAGCTTGACGGAGCGGGCTAGCACAGATACGCAGTATTTT. Supplemented by reference TRBV9 and TRBJ2-3, the full variable domain reads DSGVTQTPKHLITATGQRVTLRCSPRSGDLSVYWYQQSLDQGLQFLIQYYNGEERAKGNILERFSAQQFPDLHSELNLSSLELGDSALYFCASSLTERASTDTQYFGPGTRLTVL.

The chain combines TRBV27 with TRBJ2-7, with 7 bases lining up with TRBD2. The V gene end was trimmed by 10 bases and the J gene end by 7 bases; junction bases not matched to a gene: 22. The CDR3 consists of 16 residues. Germline assignment: CDR1 MNHEY and CDR2 SMNVEV (reference sequence). CDR3 in amino acids: CATQLASGGGSAEQYF. In DNA form, the CDR3 reads TGTGCCACCCAGTTGGCGTCGGGGGGTGGTTCGGCGGAGCAGTACTTC.

The chain employs TRBV28 and TRBJ2-3; the match to TRBD2 covers 14 bases. Germline lookup yields CDR1 MDHEN and CDR2 SYDVKM. The CDR3 runs 15 residues. V was pared by 6 bases and J by 4 bases, with 3 bases of the junction left unmatched. CDR3: CASRGTSGSSDTQYF. CDR3 DNA: TGTGCCAGCAGAGGGACTAGCGGGAGTTCAGATACGCAGTATTTT.

This clone was found once. The J gene is TRBJ1-1, the V gene TRBV29-1, with unresolved D. Germline CDR1 SQVTM, CDR2 ANQGSEA. The CDR3 sequence is 12 residues long. Trimming pared 4 bases from V and 1 base from J, leaving 7 bases between. CDR3 nucleotide sequence: TGCAGCGTTGTACGGCCGAACACTGAAGCTTTCTTT. Translation: CSVVRPNTEAFF.

This sequence joins TRBV5-4 and TRBJ1-3, with D tentatively TRBD1 (6 bases). The CDR3 contains 14 residues. CDR1 SGHNT and CDR2 YYREEE come from the germline V gene (reference sequence). V was trimmed by 4 bases and J by 1 base, leaving 9 bases between them. The CDR3 DNA is TGTGCCAGCAGCATACAGGGATCTGGAAACACCATATATTTT. This codes for CASSIQGSGNTIYF.

The V gene is TRBV5-6, the J gene TRBJ2-5, with TRBD1 matching 8 bases. V shed 2 bases and J 9 bases; nucleotides not matched to a gene: 12. There are 15 residues in the CDR3. Germline loops: CDR1 SGHDT, CDR2 YYEEEE. In nucleotides, the CDR3 is TGTGCCAGCAGCTTAGGACAGGGATCGTTTTGGGCCCAGTACTTC. Its translation: CASSLGQGSFWAQYF.

This chain links TRBV18 with TRBJ2-1; TRBD2 aligns across 12 bases. CDR1 and CDR2 from the germline V gene are KGHSH and LQKENI. CDR3 length: 15 amino acids. The J segment lost 6 bases and the V segment lost 6 bases, leaving 6 bases of the junction unmatched. The CDR3 nucleotides are TGTGCCAGCTCCTCGGCGACTAGCGGGAGCAATGAGCAGTTCTTC. Amino acids: CASSSATSGSNEQFF.

This rearrangement joins TRBV6-5 to TRBJ1-3; a possible D gene is TRBD1 (5 bases). There are 14 residues in the CDR3. The germline V and J ends were trimmed by 5 bases and 9 bases, with 17 bases remaining between them. CDR1 and CDR2 (germline): MNHEY, SVGAGI. The CDR3 reads CASSLKRTGGTIYF. The CDR3 nucleotides are TGTGCCAGCAGTCTAAAAAGGACGGGGGGCACCATATATTTT.

Notes on this clone: Additional DNA sequences in this sample encode the identical CDR3. The V and J genes are TRBV5-1 and TRBJ1-2; 7 nucleotides align to TRBD1. Germline values: CDR1 SGHRS, CDR2 YFSETQ. V lost 4 bases to trimming and J lost 6 bases; unmatched junction nucleotides: 3. This CDR3 comprises 12 residues. DNA for the CDR3: TGCGCCAGCAGCACCGACAGGGATGGCTACACCTTC. It yields the protein CASSTDRDGYTF.

The V gene is TRBV14, the J gene TRBJ2-7; D not certain. The CDR3 runs to 14 residues. Germline loops: CDR1 SGHDN, CDR2 FVKESK. The V end lost 4 bases, the J end lost 1 base, and 11 bases lay between the germline ends. CDR3 coding DNA: TGTGCCAGCAGCCCCTTGACACTTTCCTACGAGCAGTACTTC. Translation: CASSPLTLSYEQYF.

The chain has TRBV9 and TRBJ2-2; 10 positions agree with TRBD2. The V gene's germline CDR1 is SGDLS and CDR2 YYNGEE. The CDR3 has 15 amino acids. V trimming: 2 bases; J trimming: 4 bases; junction bases outside the gene matches: 2. CDR3 residues: CASSVIAGGTGELFF. The CDR3 coding sequence is TGTGCCAGCAGCGTTATAGCGGGAGGCACCGGGGAGCTGTTTTTT.

The chain recombines TRBV10-3 with TRBJ2-7; TRBD1 aligns across 7 bases. Germline CDR1 ENHRY, CDR2 SYGVKD. This CDR3 is 12 amino acids long. Trimming took 10 bases from V and 3 from J; bases not matched to a gene: 6. This CDR3 reads CATGQWDYEQYF. The DNA of the CDR3 is TGTGCCACGGGACAGTGGGACTACGAGCAGTACTTC.

The rearrangement uses TRBV11-2 and TRBJ2-7; 9 positions agree with TRBD2. This CDR3 spans 13 amino acids. Germline trimming cut 0 bases from V and 13 bases from J; bases unmatched to any gene: 7. Looked up from germline, CDR1 is SGHAT and CDR2 is FQNNGV. CDR3 in amino acids: CASSLDGIAGDYF. CDR3 nucleotide sequence: TGTGCCAGCAGCTTAGATGGTATAGCGGGAGATTACTTC.

V is TRBV19 and J is TRBJ2-3; 7 bases are shared with TRBD2. In germline, CDR1 is LNHDA, CDR2 SQIVND (reference sequence). The CDR3 extends over 17 amino acids. The trim removed 4 bases at V and 4 bases at J, leaving 14 bases unmatched. The CDR3 is CASSNPQGGRGSDTQYF. CDR3 in DNA: TGTGCCAGTAGTAACCCCCAAGGCGGGAGAGGGTCAGATACGCAGTATTTT. Filled out from reference TRBV19 and TRBJ2-3, the complete variable domain reads DGGITQSPKYLFRKEGQNVTLSCEQNLNHDAMYWYRQDPGQGLRLIYYSQIVNDFQKGDIAEGYSVSREKKESFPLTVTSAQKNPTAFYLCASSNPQGGRGSDTQYFGPGTRLTVL.

This chain links TRBV19 with TRBJ2-3; the D gene is possibly TRBD1 (6 bases). Germline V gene lookup returns CDR1 LNHDA and CDR2 SQIVND (reference sequence). Trimming left V 8 bases short and J 2 bases short, with 14 bases between. The CDR3 runs to 14 residues. The CDR3 coding sequence is TGTGCCAGTGTCGCCAGGGGTTACACAGATACGCAGTATTTT. It encodes CASVARGYTDTQYF.

In this sample, this clone turned up once. The CDR3 loop is CASSGRPNTGELFF. Here the CDR3 DNA reads TGTGCCAGCAGTGGCAGGCCGAACACCGGGGAGCTGTTTTTT. The genes are TRBV2 and TRBJ2-2; D uncertain. V lost 4 bases and J 0 bases, leaving 6 bases between the germline ends. The V gene's germline CDR1 is SNHLY and CDR2 FYNNEI. This CDR3 spans 14 amino acids.

This clone was picked up one time. In nucleotides, the CDR3 is TGTGCCAGCAGCGAAGGACTAGCGGGGAGCACAGATACGCAGTATTTT. Its translation: CASSEGLAGSTDTQYF. V gene TRBV9 combines with J gene TRBJ2-3; 12 nucleotides match TRBD2. The CDR3 is 16 amino acids. The germline CDR1 and CDR2 sequences are SGDLS and YYNGEE. V was pared by 3 bases and J by 0 bases, with 2 bases of the junction left unmatched.

The DNA of the CDR3 is TGCGCCAGCAGTCGAGGACTAGCGGGAGGAGCTCACAATGAGCAGTTCTTC. Translation: CASSRGLAGGAHNEQFF. The genes are TRBV5-1 and TRBJ2-1; 14 positions agree with TRBD2. From germline, CDR1 is SGHRS and CDR2 YFSETQ. The CDR3 totals 17 residues. After removal of 5 bases from V and 5 bases from J, the junction contained 9 bases not matched to a gene.

The chain uses TRBV5-1 and TRBJ2-7; D remains unclear. CDR1 is SGHRS and CDR2 is YFSETQ in the germline V gene. The CDR3 is 14 amino acids. The germline V and J ends were trimmed by 0 bases and 6 bases, with 13 bases remaining between them. The CDR3: CASSLVQDGAEQYF. The CDR3 nucleotides read TGCGCCAGCAGCTTGGTTCAGGACGGCGCCGAGCAGTACTTC.

CDR3 loop: CASSLILGRNEKLFF. CDR3 DNA sequence: TGTGCCAGCAGCTTAATTCTGGGACGTAATGAAAAACTGTTTTTT. This rearrangement joins TRBV7-9 to TRBJ1-4; D may be TRBD1 (5 bases). V lost 2 bases and J 4 bases, leaving 11 bases between the germline ends. Germline values: CDR1 SEHNR, CDR2 FQNEAQ (reference sequence). CDR3 length: 15 residues. Using reference TRBV7-9 and TRBJ1-4 for the parts outside the CDR3, the full variable domain is DTGVSQNPRHKITKRGQNVTFRCDPISEHNRLYWYRQTLGQGPEFLTYFQNEAQLEKSRLLSDRFSAERPKGSFSTLEIQRTEQGDSAMYLCASSLILGRNEKLFFGSGTQLSVL.